These T cell receptor beta chains were read from a single sample in a study of response to subunit inactivated influenza vaccine. TCRdb redid the calling of the RT-PCR reads with MiXCR, one entry per CDR3 protein. The profile shows 400,000 to 650,000 distinct CDR3 sequences, approximately 7.3% of them singletons. This specimen consisted of PBMCs from blood, obtained 23 to 25 months after vaccination. The receptors were sampled from a man aged 50-75 years who received an inactivated influenza vaccine. Both conserved end residues are part of each CDR3. A D gene is named only where the DNA matches it firmly. Size is stated for part of the rows, as once, few or many counts, or as a class when the clone is expanded.

V	length	J	D	size	DNA	CDR3
TRBV15	18	TRBJ2-1	.	many	TGTGCCACCAGCAGAGCGTCGACTGAGTGGGGGTGGGACGATGAGCAGTTCTTC	CATSRASTEWGWDDEQFF
TRBV20-1	12	TRBJ1-2	.	few	TGCAGTGCTAGGCGAGACAGTTATGGCTACACCTTC	CSARRDSYGYTF
TRBV7-9	14	TRBJ2-3	.	few	TGTGCCAGCAGCTTAGAAGCAGGGCCAGATACGCAGTATTTT	CASSLEAGPDTQYF
TRBV5-6	14	TRBJ1-2	.	.	TGTGCCAGCGGTACAGGGTGGGGTAACTATGGCTACACCTTC	CASGTGWGNYGYTF
TRBV25-1	16	TRBJ2-7	TRBD2	many	TGTGCCAGCAGTGAACCCACCGGGACTAGCGCTTACGAGCAGTACTTC	CASSEPTGTSAYEQYF
TRBV3-1	15	TRBJ2-7	.	.	TGTGCCAGCAGCCAAGACCTCCAGACTCTAAGCCCCCAGTACTTC	CASSQDLQTLSPQYF
TRBV9	15	TRBJ2-3	.	many	TGTGCCAGCAGCCCGCAGGGCGCTAGCACAGATACGCAGTATTTT	CASSPQGASTDTQYF
TRBV7-8	16	TRBJ2-7	.	many	TGTGCCAGCAGCTTTTTTATTGGGGCGGGCTCCTACGAGCAGTACTTC	CASSFFIGAGSYEQYF
TRBV6-2/TRBV6-3	15	TRBJ2-6	.	.	TGTGCCAGCAGATCCGGGCCCTCTGGGGCCAACGTCCTGACTTTC	CASRSGPSGANVLTF
TRBV5-1	14	TRBJ2-5	TRBD1	many	TGCGCCAGCAGCACCGGGACAGGGGAAGAGACCCAGTACTTC	CASSTGTGEETQYF
TRBV14	14	TRBJ2-7	TRBD1	.	TGTGCCAGCAGGCGGACAGGCGACTCCTACGAGCAGTACTTC	CASRRTGDSYEQYF
TRBV6-1	19	TRBJ2-7	TRBD2	.	TGTGCCAGCAGCCAACCTAGGGGAACTAGCGGGAGTTTAGGGTACGAGCAGTACTTC	CASSQPRGTSGSLGYEQYF
TRBV7-2	14	TRBJ2-3	.	few	TGTGCCAGCAGCCCCGCCCCGTTCACAGATACGCAGTATTTT	CASSPAPFTDTQYF
TRBV29-1	13	TRBJ1-5	.	few	TGCAGCGTTGATATGGGGGGTGGTCAGCCCCAGCATTTT	CSVDMGGGQPQHF
TRBV12-3/TRBV12-4	16	TRBJ1-3	TRBD1	few	TGTGCCAGCAGTTTAGGCCGAGGACAGGGTGTTCGAGCCATATATTTT	CASSLGRGQGVRAIYF
TRBV11-2	16	TRBJ2-3	.	few	TGTGCCAGCAGCTTAGATCACAGAGCTAGCACAGATACGCAGTATTTT	CASSLDHRASTDTQYF
TRBV12-3/TRBV12-4	16	TRBJ1-5	.	few	TGTGCCAGCAGTTTGGGCCTTTCGGTTAGCAATCAGCCCCAGCATTTT	CASSLGLSVSNQPQHF
TRBV20-1	14	TRBJ2-3	TRBD2	few	TGCAGTCCGAAGACTAGCGGGATCACAGATACGCAGTATTTT	CSPKTSGITDTQYF
TRBV12-3/TRBV12-4	14	TRBJ2-2	.	many	TGTGCCAGCAGTTTAGCGAGGTCCACCGGGGAGCTGTTTTTT	CASSLARSTGELFF
TRBV28	15	TRBJ1-5	.	many	TGTGCCAGCAGTGCCAGAGGGCTGGGCAATCAGCCCCAGCATTTT	CASSARGLGNQPQHF
TRBV5-5	12	TRBJ2-1	TRBD2	.	TGTGCCAGCAGTCTACGGGAGGGTGAGCAGTTCTTC	CASSLREGEQFF
TRBV2	15	TRBJ2-3	.	few	TGTGCCAGCAGCCCGGATTCAGGGCCCTTAAGTACGCAGTATTTT	CASSPDSGPLSTQYF
TRBV5-1	14	TRBJ2-5	TRBD1	many	TGCGCCAGCAGCTTGAGGACAGGGCGAGAGACCCAGTACTTC	CASSLRTGRETQYF
TRBV28	14	TRBJ2-6	.	.	TGTGCCGCAACGCGAGGCTCTGGGGCCAACGTCCTGACTTTC	CAATRGSGANVLTF
TRBV12-3/TRBV12-4	16	TRBJ1-6	.	few	TGTGCCAGCAGTTTGTCGGGGGAGTCCTATAATTCACCCCTCCACTTT	CASSLSGESYNSPLHF
TRBV12-3/TRBV12-4	15	TRBJ2-6	.	.	TGTGCCAGCGGGGGCCCGGGGTCTGGGGCCAACGTCCTGACTTTC	CASGGPGSGANVLTF
TRBV27	14	TRBJ1-5	.	many	TGTGCCAGCAGTTACAGGTTGGGCAATCAGCCCCAGCATTTT	CASSYRLGNQPQHF
TRBV6-2/TRBV6-3	13	TRBJ2-7	.	.	TGTGCCAGCAGAACGACACCTTCGGCCGAGCAGTACTTC	CASRTTPSAEQYF
TRBV6-2/TRBV6-3	16	TRBJ1-1	.	few	TGTGCCAGCAGTTACGACAGCCGCGGAGCGTCTCCTGAAGCTTTCTTT	CASSYDSRGASPEAFF